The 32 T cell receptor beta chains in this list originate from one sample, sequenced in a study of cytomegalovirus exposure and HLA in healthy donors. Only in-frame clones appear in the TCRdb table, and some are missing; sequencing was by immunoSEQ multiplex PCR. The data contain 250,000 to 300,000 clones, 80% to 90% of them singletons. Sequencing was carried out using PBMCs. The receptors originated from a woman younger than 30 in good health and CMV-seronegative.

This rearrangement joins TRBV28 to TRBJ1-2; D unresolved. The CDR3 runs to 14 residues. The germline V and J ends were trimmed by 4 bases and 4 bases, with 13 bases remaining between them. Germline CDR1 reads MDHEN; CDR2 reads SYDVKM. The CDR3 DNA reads TGTGCCAGCAGTTCTGGGGTTGGGAGCTATGGCTACACCTTC. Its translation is CASSSGVGSYGYTF.

The CDR3: CASSQEGPTGGVGGQPQHF. The CDR3, as DNA: TGCGCCAGCAGCCAAGAAGGTCCTACGGGGGGCGTAGGGGGTCAGCCCCAGCATTTT. The genes are TRBV4-1 and TRBJ1-5, with D maybe TRBD1 (6 bases). The CDR3 has 19 amino acids. In germline, CDR1 is MGHRA, CDR2 YSYEKL. The V end lost 0 bases, the J end lost 6 bases, and 24 bases lay between the germline ends.

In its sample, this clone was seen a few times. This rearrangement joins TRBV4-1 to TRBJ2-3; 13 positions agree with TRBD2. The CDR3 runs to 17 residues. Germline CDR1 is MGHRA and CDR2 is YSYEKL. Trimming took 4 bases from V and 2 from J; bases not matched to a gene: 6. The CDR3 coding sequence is TGCGCCAGCAGCCGACCCGGACTAGCGGGGGCCACAGATACGCAGTATTTT. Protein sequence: CASSRPGLAGATDTQYF.

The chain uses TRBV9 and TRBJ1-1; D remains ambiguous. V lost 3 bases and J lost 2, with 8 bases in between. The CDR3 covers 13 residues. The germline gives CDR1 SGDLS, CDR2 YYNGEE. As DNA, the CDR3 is TGTGCCAGCAGCGGAGCGGTTAACACTGAAGCTTTCTTT. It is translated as CASSGAVNTEAFF.

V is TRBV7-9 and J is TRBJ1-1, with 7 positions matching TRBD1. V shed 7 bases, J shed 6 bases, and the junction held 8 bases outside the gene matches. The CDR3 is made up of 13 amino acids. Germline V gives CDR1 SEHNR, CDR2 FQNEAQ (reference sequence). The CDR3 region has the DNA TGTGCCAGCACCGTACAGGGGAGGTCTGAAGCTTTCTTT. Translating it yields CASTVQGRSEAFF.

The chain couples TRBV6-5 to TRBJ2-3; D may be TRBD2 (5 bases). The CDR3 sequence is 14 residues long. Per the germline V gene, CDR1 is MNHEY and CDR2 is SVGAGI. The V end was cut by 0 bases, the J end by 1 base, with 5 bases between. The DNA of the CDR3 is TGTGCCAGCAGTTACTCGAGGGGCACAGATACGCAGTATTTT. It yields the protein CASSYSRGTDTQYF.

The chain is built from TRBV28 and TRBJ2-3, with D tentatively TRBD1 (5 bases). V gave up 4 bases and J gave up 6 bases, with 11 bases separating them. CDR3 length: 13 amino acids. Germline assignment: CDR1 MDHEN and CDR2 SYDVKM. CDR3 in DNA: TGTGCCAGCAGTTCAGGGTCCGAGGATACGCAGTATTTT. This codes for CASSSGSEDTQYF.

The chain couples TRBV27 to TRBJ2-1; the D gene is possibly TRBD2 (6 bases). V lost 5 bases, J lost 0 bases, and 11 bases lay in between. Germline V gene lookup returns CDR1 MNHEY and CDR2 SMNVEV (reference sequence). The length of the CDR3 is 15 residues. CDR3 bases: TGTGCCAGCAGTAGACTAGAAAGCTCCTACAATGAGCAGTTCTTC. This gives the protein CASSRLESSYNEQFF.

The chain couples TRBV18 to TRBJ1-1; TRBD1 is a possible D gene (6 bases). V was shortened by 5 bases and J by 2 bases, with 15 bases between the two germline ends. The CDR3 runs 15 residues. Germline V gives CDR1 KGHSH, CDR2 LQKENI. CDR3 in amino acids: CASSAASGGNTEAFF. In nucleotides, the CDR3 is TGTGCCAGCTCAGCCGCTAGCGGGGGCAACACTGAAGCTTTCTTT. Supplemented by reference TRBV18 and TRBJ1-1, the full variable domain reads NAGVMQNPRHLVRRRGQEARLRCSPMKGHSHVYWYRQLPEEGLKFMVYLQKENIIDESGMPKERFSAEFPKEGPSILRIQQVVRGDSAAYFCASSAASGGNTEAFFGQGTRLTVV.

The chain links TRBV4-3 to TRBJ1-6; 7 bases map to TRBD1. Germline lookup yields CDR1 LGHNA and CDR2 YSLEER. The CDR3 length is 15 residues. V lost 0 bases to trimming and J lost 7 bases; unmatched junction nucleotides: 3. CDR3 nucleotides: TGCGCCAGCAGCCAAGATAGGGACAGCAATTCACCCCTCCACTTT. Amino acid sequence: CASSQDRDSNSPLHF.

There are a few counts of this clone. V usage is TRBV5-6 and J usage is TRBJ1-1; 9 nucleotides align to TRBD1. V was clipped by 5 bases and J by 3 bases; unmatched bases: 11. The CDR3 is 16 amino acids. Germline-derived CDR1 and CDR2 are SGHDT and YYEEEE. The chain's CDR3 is CASSHAGTGTDTEAFF. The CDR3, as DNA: TGTGCCAGCAGTCACGCCGGGACAGGGACAGACACTGAAGCTTTCTTT.

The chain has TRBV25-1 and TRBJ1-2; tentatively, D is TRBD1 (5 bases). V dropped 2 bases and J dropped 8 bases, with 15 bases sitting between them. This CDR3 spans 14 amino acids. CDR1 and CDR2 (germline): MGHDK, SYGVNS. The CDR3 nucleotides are TGTGCCAGCAGTGAAACAGGAGGGGCGTGGGGCTACACCTTC. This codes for CASSETGGAWGYTF.

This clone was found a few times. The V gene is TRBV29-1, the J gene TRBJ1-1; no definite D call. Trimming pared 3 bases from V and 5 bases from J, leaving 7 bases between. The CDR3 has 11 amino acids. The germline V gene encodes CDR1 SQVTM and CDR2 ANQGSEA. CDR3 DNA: TGCAGCGTTGATCTGTTTACTGAAGCTTTCTTT. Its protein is CSVDLFTEAFF. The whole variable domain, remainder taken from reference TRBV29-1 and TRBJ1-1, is SAVISQKPSRDICQRGTSLTIQCQVDSQVTMMFWYRQQPGQSLTLIATANQGSEATYESGFVIDKFPISRPNLTFSTLTVSNMSPEDSSIYLCSVDLFTEAFFGQGTRLTVV.

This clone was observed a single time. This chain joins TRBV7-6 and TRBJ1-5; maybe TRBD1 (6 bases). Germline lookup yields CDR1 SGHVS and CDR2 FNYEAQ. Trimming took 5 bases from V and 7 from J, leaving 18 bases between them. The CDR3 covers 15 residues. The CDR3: CASSPGAREDQPQHF. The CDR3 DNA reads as TGTGCCAGCAGCCCAGGGGCTAGGGAAGACCAGCCCCAGCATTTT. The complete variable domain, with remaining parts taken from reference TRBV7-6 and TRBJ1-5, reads GAGVSQSPRYKVTKRGQDVALRCDPISGHVSLYWYRQALGQGPEFLTYFNYEAQQDKSGLPNDRFSAERPEGSISTLTIQRTEQRDSAMYRCASSPGAREDQPQHFGDGTRLSIL.

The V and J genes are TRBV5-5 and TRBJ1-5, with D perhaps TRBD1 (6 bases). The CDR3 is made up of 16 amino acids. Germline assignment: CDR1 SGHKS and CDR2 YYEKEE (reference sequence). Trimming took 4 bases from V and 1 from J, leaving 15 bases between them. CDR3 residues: CASSTHRVDSNQPQHF. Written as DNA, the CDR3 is TGTGCCAGCAGCACACACAGGGTCGACAGCAATCAGCCCCAGCATTTT.

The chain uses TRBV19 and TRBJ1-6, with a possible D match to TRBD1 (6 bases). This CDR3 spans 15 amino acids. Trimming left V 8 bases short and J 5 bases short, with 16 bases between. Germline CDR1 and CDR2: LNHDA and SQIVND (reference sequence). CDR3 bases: TGTGCCAGTGCATGGGACATCAGCAATAATTCACCCCTCCACTTT. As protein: CASAWDISNNSPLHF.

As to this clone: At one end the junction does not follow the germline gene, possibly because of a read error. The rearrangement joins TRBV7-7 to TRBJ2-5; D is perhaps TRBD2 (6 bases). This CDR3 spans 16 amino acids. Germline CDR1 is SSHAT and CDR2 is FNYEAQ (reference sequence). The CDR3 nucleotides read TGTGCTAGCAGCTTAGAACCCCCGGGGGACGGTGAGACCCAGTACTTC. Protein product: CASSLEPPGDGETQYF.

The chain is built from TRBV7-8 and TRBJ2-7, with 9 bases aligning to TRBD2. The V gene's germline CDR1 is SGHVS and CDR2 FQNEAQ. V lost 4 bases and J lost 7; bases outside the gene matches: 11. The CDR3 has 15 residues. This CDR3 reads CASSSVAGVREEQYF. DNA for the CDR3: TGTGCCAGCAGCTCCGTAGCGGGGGTCCGGGAGGAGCAGTACTTC.

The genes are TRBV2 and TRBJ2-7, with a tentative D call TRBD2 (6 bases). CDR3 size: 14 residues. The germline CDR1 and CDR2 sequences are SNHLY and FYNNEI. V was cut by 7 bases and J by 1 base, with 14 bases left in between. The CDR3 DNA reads TGTGCCAGCATGGCCAGGGAGGAATCCTACGAGCAGTACTTC. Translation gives CASMAREESYEQYF.

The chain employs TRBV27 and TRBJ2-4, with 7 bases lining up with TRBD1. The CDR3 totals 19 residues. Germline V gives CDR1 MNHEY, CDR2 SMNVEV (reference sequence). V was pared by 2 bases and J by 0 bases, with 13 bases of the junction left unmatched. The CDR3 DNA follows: TGTGCCAGCAGTTTAGGCTCCCAACAGGGGTGGGTAGCCAAAAACATTCAGTACTTC. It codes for CASSLGSQQGWVAKNIQYF.

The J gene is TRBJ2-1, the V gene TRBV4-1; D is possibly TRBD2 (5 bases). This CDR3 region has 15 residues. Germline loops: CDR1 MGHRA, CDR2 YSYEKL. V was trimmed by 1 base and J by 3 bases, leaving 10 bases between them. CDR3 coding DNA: TGCGCCAGCAGCCAAGTATGGACTGGCTACAATGAGCAGTTCTTC. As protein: CASSQVWTGYNEQFF.

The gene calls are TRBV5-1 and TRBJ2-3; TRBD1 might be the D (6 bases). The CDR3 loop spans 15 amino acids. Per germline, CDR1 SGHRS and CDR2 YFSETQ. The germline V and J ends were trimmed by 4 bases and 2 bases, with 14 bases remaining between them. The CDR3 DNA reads TGCGCCAGCAGCACAGGACAGCTGCCCACAGATACGCAGTATTTT. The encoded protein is CASSTGQLPTDTQYF.

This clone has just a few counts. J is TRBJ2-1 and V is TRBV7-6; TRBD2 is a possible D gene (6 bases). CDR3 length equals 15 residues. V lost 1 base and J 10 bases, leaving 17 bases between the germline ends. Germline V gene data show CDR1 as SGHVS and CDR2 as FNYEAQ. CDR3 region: CASSLGGIGLGEQFF. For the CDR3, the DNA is TGTGCCAGCAGCTTAGGCGGGATAGGGCTTGGGGAGCAGTTCTTC.

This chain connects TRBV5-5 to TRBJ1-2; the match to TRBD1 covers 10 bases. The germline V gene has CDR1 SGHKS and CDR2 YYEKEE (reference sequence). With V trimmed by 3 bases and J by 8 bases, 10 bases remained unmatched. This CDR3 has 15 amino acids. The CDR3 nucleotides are TGTGCCAGCAGCTGGGGACAGGGGAGGAGCGGAGGCTACACCTTC. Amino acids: CASSWGQGRSGGYTF.

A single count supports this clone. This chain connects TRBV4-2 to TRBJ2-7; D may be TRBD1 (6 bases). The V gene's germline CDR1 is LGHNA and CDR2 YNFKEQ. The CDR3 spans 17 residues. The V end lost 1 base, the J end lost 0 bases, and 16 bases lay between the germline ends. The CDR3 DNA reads TGTGCCAGCAGCCAAGTCAGCGAGGGGGTTGACTCCTACGAGCAGTACTTC. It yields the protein CASSQVSEGVDSYEQYF.

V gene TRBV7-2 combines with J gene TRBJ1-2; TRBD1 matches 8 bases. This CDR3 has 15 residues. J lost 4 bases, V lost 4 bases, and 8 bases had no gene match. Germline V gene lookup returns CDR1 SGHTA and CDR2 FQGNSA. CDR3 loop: CASSSRTGPPYGYTF. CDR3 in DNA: TGTGCCAGCAGCTCAAGGACAGGGCCACCCTATGGCTACACCTTC.

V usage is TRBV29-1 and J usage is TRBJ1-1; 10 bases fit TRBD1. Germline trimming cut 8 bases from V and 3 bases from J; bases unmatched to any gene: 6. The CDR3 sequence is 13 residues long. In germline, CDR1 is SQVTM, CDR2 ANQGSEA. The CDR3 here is CSLTGQGDTEAFF. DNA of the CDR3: TGCAGCCTTACCGGACAGGGGGACACTGAAGCTTTCTTT.

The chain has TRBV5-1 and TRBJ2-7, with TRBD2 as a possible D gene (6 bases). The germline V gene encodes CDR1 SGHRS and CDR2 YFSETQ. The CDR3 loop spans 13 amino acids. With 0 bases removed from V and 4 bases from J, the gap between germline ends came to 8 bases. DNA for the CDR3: TGCGCCAGCAGCTTGGAGGGGAGGTACGAGCAGTACTTC. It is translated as CASSLEGRYEQYF. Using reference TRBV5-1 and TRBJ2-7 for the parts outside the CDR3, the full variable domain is KAGVTQTPRYLIKTRGQQVTLSCSPISGHRSVSWYQQTPGQGLQFLFEYFSETQRNKGNFPGRFSGRQFSNSRSEMNVSTLELGDSALYLCASSLEGRYEQYFGPGTRLTVT.

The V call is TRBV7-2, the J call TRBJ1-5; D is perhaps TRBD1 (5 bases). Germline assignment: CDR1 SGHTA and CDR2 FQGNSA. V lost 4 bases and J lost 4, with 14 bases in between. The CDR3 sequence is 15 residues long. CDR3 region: CASSSRGGRNQPQHF. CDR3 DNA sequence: TGTGCCAGCAGCTCCCGCGGGGGGAGGAATCAGCCCCAGCATTTT.

The CDR3 loop reads CASLWDGGETQYF. CDR3 coding DNA: TGTGCCAGTCTCTGGGACGGGGGGGAGACCCAGTACTTC. The rearrangement uses TRBV2 and TRBJ2-5, with 7 nucleotides matching TRBD2. The ends lost 9 bases at V and 5 bases at J; junction bases unmatched: 9. The V gene's germline CDR1 is SNHLY and CDR2 FYNNEI. The CDR3 covers 13 residues.

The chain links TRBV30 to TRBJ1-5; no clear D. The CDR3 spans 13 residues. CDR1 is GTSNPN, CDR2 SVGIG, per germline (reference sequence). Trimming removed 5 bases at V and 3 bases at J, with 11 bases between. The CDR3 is CAWGRQDNQPQHF. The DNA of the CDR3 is TGTGCCTGGGGGCGCCAGGACAATCAGCCCCAGCATTTT.

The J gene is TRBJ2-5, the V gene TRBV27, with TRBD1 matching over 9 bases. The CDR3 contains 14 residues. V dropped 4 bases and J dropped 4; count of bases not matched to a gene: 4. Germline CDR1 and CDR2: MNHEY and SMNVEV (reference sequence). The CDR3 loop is CASSWGDRAETQYF. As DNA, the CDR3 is TGTGCCAGCAGTTGGGGGGACAGGGCAGAGACCCAGTACTTC.